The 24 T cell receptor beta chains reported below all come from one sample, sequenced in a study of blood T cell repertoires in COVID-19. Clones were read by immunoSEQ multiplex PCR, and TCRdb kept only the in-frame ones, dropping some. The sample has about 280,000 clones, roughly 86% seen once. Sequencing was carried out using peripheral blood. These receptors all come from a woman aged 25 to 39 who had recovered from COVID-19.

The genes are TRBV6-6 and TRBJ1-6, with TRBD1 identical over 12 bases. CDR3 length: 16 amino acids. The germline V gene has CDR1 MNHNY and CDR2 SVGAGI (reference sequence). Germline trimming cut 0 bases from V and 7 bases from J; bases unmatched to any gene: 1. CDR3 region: CASSYSGQGANSPLHF. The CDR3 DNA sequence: TGTGCCAGCAGTTACTCGGGACAGGGGGCGAATTCACCCCTCCACTTT.

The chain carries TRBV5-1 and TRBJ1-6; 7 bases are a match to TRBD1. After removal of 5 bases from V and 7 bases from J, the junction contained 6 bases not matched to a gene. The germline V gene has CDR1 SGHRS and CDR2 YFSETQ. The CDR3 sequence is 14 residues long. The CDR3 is CASRQQGNNSPLHF. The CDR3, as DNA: TGCGCCAGCAGGCAACAGGGGAACAATTCACCCCTCCACTTT.

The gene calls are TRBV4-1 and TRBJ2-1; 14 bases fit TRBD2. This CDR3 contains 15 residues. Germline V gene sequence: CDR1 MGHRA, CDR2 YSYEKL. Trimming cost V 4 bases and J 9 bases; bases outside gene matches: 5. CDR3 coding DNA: TGCGCCAGCAGCCGGGGACTAGCGGGAGTTGGTGAGCAGTTCTTC. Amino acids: CASSRGLAGVGEQFF.

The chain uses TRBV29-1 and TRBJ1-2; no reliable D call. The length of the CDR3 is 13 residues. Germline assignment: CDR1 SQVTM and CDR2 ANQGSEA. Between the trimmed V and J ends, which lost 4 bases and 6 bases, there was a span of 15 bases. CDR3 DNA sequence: TGCAGCGTTGTTCTGGTGAGGGCCCATGGCTACACCTTC. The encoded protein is CSVVLVRAHGYTF.

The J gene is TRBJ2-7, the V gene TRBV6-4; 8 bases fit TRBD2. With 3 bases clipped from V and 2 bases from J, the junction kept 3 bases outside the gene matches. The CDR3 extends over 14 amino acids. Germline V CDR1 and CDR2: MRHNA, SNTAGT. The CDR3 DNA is TGTGCCAGCAGTGAGGGACTAGGCCCCTACGAGCAGTACTTC. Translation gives CASSEGLGPYEQYF.

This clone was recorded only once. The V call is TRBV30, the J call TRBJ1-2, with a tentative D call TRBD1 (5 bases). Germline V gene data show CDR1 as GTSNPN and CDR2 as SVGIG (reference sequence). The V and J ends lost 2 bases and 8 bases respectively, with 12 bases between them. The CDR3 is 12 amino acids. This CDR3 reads CAWSYRGLGYTF. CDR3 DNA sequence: TGTGCCTGGAGTTATCGGGGGTTAGGCTACACCTTC.

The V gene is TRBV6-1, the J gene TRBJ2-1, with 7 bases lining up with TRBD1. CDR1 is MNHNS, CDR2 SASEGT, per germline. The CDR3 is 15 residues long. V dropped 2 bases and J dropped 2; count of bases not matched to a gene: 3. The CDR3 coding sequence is TGTGCCAGCAGTGAATTTGGGACAGCCTACAATGAGCAGTTCTTC. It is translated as CASSEFGTAYNEQFF.

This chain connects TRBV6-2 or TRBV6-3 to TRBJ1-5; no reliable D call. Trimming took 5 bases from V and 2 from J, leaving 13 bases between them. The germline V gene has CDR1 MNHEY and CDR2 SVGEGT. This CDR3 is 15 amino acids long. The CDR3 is CASSRPLSGNQPQHF. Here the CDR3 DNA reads TGTGCCAGCAGTCGACCATTGAGCGGCAATCAGCCCCAGCATTTT.

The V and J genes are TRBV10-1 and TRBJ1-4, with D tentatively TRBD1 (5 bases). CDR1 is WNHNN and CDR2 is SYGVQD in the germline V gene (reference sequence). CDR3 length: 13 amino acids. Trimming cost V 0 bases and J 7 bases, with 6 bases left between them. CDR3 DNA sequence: TGCGCCAGCAGTGAGTCGGACACTGAAAAACTGTTTTTT. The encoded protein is CASSESDTEKLFF.

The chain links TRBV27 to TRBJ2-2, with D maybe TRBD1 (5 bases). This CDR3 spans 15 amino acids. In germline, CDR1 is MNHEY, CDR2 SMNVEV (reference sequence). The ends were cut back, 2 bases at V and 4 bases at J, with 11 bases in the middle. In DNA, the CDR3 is TGTGCCAGCAGTTTAGGGAACAGGCCCACCGGGGAGCTGTTTTTT. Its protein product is CASSLGNRPTGELFF.

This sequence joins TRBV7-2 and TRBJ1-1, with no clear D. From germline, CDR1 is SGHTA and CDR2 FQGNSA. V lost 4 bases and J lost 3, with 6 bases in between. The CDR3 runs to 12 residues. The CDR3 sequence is CASSSRYTEAFF. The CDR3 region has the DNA TGTGCCAGCAGCTCCAGATACACTGAAGCTTTCTTT.

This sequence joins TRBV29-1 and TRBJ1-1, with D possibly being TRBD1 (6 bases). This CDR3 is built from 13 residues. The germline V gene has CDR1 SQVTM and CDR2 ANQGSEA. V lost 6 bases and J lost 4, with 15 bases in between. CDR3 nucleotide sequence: TGCAGCGTCCAAGGGGGTGGGGGCACTGAAGCTTTCTTT. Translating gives CSVQGGGGTEAFF.

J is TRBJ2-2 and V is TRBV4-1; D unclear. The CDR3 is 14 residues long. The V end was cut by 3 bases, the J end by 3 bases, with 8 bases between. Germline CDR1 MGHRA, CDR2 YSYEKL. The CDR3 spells CASSQRIDTGELFF. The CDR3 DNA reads TGCGCCAGCAGCCAGAGGATCGACACCGGGGAGCTGTTTTTT.

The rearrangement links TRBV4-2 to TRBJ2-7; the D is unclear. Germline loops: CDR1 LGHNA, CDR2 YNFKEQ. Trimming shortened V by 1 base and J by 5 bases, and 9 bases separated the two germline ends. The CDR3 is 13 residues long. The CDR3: CASSQVFLHEQYF. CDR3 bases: TGTGCCAGCAGCCAAGTTTTTCTCCACGAGCAGTACTTC.

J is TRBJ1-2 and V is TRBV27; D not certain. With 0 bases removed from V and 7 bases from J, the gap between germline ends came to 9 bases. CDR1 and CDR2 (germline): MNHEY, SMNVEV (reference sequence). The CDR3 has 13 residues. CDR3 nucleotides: TGTGCCAGCAGTTTATCGGCGGGTGGTGGCTACACCTTC. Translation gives CASSLSAGGGYTF.

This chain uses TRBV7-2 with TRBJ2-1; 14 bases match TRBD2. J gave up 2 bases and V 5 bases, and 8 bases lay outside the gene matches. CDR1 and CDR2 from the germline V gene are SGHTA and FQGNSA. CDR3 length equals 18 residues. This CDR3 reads CASSGKGLAGEAYNEQFF. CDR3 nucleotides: TGTGCCAGCAGCGGCAAGGGACTAGCGGGAGAGGCCTACAATGAGCAGTTCTTC. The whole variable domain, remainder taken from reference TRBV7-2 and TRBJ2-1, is GAGVSQSPSNKVTEKGKDVELRCDPISGHTALYWYRQSLGQGLEFLIYFQGNSAPDKSGLPSDRFSAERTGGSVSTLTIQRTQQEDSAVYLCASSGKGLAGEAYNEQFFGPGTRLTVL.

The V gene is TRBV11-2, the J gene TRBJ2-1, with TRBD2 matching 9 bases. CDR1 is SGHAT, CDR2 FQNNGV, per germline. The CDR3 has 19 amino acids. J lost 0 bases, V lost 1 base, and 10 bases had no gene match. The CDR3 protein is CASSLGLAGPQSSYNEQFF. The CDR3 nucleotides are TGTGCCAGCAGCTTAGGTCTAGCGGGGCCCCAAAGCTCCTACAATGAGCAGTTCTTC.

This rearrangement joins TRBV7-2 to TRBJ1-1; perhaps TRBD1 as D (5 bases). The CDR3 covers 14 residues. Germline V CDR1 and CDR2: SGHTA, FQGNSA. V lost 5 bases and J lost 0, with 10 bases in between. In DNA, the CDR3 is TGTGCCAGCAGCCCCCAGGGCCTGAACACTGAAGCTTTCTTT. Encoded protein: CASSPQGLNTEAFF.

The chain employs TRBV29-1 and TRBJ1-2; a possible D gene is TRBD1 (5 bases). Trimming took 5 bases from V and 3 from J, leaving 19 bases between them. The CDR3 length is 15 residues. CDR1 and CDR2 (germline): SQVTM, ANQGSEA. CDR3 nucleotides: TGCAGCGTTCCAGGCACGAGAACGGGGGACTATGGCTACACCTTC. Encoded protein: CSVPGTRTGDYGYTF. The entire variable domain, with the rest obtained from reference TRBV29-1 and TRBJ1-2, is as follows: SAVISQKPSRDICQRGTSLTIQCQVDSQVTMMFWYRQQPGQSLTLIATANQGSEATYESGFVIDKFPISRPNLTFSTLTVSNMSPEDSSIYLCSVPGTRTGDYGYTFGSGTRLTVV.

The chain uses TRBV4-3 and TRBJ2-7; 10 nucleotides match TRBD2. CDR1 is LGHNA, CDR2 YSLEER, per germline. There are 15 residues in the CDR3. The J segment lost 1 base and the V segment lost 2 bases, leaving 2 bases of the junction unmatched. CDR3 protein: CASSQLAGGSYEQYF. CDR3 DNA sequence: TGCGCCAGCAGCCAATTAGCGGGAGGTTCCTACGAGCAGTACTTC.

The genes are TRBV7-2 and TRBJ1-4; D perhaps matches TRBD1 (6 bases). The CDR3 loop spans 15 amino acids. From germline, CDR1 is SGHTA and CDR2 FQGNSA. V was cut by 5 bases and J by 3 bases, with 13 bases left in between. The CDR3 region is CASSTQQGSNEKLFF. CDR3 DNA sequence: TGTGCCAGCAGCACACAACAGGGCTCTAATGAAAAACTGTTTTTT.

Written as DNA, the CDR3 is TGTGCCAGCAGCCAAGATCTAGCCAAAAACATTCAGTACTTC. This encodes CASSQDLAKNIQYF. The chain recombines TRBV4-2 with TRBJ2-4; D ambiguous. V lost 0 bases, J lost 0 bases, and 3 bases lay in between. CDR1 and CDR2 (germline): LGHNA, YNFKEQ. This CDR3 has 14 residues.

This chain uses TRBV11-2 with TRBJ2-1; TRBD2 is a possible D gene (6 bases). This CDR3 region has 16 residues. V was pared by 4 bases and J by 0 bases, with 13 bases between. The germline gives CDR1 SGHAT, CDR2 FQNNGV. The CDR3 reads CASSSVGGNSYNEQFF. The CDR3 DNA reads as TGTGCCAGCAGCTCTGTGGGCGGGAACTCCTACAATGAGCAGTTCTTC. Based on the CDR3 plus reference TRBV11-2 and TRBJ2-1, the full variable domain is EAGVAQSPRYKIIEKRQSVAFWCNPISGHATLYWYQQILGQGPKLLIQFQNNGVVDDSQLPKDRFSAERLKGVDSTLKIQPAKLEDSAVYLCASSSVGGNSYNEQFFGPGTRLTVL.

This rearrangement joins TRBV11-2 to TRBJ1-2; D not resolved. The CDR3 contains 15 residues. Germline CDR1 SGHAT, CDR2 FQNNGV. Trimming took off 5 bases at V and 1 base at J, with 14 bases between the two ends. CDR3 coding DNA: TGTGCCAGCAGCCCTCGGGTCGATAATAACTATGGCTACACCTTC. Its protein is CASSPRVDNNYGYTF.